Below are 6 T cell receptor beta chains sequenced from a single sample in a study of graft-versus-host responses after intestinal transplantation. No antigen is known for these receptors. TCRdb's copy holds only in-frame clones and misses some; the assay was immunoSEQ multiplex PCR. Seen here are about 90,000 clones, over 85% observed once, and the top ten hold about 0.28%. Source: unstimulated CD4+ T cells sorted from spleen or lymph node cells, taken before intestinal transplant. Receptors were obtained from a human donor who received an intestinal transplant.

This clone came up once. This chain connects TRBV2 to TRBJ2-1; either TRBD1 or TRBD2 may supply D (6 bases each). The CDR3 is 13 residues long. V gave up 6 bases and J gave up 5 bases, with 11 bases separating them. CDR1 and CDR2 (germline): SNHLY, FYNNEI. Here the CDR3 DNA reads TGTGCCAGCAGGGGGGGCGGGAACAATGAGCAGTTCTTC. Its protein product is CASRGGGNNEQFF.

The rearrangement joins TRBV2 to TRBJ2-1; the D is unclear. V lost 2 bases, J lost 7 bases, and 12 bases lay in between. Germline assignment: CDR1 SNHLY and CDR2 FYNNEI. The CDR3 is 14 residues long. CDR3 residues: CASSERVDVNEQFF. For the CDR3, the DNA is TGTGCCAGCAGTGAACGGGTAGATGTAAATGAGCAGTTCTTC.

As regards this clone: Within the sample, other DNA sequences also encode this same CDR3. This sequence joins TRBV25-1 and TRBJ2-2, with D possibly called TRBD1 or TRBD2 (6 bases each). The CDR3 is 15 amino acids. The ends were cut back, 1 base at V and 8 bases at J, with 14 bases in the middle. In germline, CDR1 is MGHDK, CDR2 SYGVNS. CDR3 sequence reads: CASSELGGRRGELFF. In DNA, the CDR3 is TGTGCCAGCAGTGAATTGGGGGGCCGAAGGGGGGAGCTGTTTTTT.

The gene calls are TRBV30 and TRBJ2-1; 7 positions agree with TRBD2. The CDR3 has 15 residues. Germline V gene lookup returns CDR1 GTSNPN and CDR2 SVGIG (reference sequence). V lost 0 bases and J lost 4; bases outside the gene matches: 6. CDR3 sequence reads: CAWSVRSGLYNEQFF. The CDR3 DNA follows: TGTGCCTGGAGTGTACGTAGCGGGCTATACAATGAGCAGTTCTTC.

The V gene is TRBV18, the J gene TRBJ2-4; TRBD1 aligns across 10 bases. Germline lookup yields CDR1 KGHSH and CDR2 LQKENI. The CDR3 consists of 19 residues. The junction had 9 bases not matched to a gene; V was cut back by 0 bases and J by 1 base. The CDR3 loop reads CASSPPPAETGGAKNIQYF. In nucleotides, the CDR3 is TGTGCCAGCTCACCACCGCCCGCTGAGACAGGGGGCGCCAAAAACATTCAGTACTTC. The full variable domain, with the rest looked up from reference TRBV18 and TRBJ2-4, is NAGVMQNPRHLVRRRGQEARLRCSPMKGHSHVYWYRQLPEEGLKFMVYLQKENIIDESGMPKERFSAEFPKEGPSILRIQQVVRGDSAAYFCASSPPPAETGGAKNIQYFGAGTRLSVL.

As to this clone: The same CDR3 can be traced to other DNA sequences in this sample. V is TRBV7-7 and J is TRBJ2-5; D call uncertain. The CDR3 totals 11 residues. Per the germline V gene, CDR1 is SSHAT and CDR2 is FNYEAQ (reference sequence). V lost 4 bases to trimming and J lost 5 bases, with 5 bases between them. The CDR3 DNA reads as TGTGCCAGCAGCTCCGGGGAGACCCAGTACTTC. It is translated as CASSSGETQYF.